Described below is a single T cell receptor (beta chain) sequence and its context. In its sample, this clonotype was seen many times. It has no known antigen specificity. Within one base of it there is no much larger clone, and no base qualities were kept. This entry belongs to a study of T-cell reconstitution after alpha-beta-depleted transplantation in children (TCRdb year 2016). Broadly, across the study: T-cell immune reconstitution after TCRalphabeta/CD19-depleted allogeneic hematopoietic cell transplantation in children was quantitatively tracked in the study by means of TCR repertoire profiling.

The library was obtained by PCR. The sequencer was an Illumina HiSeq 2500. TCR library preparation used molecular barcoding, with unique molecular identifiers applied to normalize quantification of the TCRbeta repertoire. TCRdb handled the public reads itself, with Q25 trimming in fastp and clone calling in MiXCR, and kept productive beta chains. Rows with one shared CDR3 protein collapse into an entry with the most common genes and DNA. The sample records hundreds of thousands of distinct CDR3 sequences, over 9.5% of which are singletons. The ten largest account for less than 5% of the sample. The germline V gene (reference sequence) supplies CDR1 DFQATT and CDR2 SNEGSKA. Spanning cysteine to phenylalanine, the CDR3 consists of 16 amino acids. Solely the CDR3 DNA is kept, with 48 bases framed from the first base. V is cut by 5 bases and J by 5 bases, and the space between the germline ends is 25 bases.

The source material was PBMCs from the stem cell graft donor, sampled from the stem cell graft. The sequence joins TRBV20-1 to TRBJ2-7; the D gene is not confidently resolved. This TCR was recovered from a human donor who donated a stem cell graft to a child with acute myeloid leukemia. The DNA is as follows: TGCAGTGCTTCCCCCCCTGACCCTCCGGACCCGGACGAGCAGTACTTC. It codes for CSASPPDPPDPDEQYF.